This entry lists 20 T cell receptor beta chains sequenced from one sample in a study of shared clonotypes between healthy human individuals. TCRdb's table, derived via immunoSEQ multiplex PCR, lists solely in-frame clones and lacks some. The sample yields about a million clones, approximately 80% seen once. Sequencing used memory CD4+ T cells from PBMCs. Specified subset: CD45RA-negative fraction. The receptor set was obtained from a young man in good health. Some clones in this sample may be carry-over from other donors' samples.

Only a few counts were recorded for this clone. Other DNA sequences in this specimen translate into the identical CDR3. V gene TRBV28 combines with J gene TRBJ2-3, with no clear D. V lost 4 bases and J 6 bases, leaving 8 bases between the germline ends. The CDR3 runs 12 residues. Germline V gives CDR1 MDHEN, CDR2 SYDVKM. CDR3 protein: CASSSFTDTQYF. The CDR3 coding sequence is TGTGCCAGCAGTTCGTTCACGGATACGCAGTATTTT.

The V call is TRBV5-1, the J call TRBJ1-1; D call uncertain. The CDR3 runs to 14 residues. Germline V gene lookup returns CDR1 SGHRS and CDR2 YFSETQ. Deletions cut 4 bases from V and 4 bases from J, with 14 bases between. In nucleotides, the CDR3 is TGCGCCAGCAGCCCCTCGTGGGAGGCCACTGAAGCTTTCTTT. Protein product: CASSPSWEATEAFF.

The chain combines TRBV28 with TRBJ1-1, with D unclear. This CDR3 is 15 amino acids long. Germline CDR1 MDHEN, CDR2 SYDVKM. Trimming cost V 5 bases and J 4 bases, with 17 bases left between them. In DNA, the CDR3 is TGTGCCAGCAGTGCGCTATCGGCGGCAGGCACTGAAGCTTTCTTT. It specifies CASSALSAAGTEAFF.

V and J are TRBV7-2 and TRBJ2-7; a weak D match, TRBD1 (6 bases). The germline V and J ends were trimmed by 5 bases and 3 bases, with 11 bases remaining between them. The V gene's germline CDR1 is SGHTA and CDR2 FQGNSA. The CDR3 spans 13 residues. CDR3 coding DNA: TGTGCCAGCAGCAGGCAAGGGGGCTACGAGCAGTACTTC. It encodes CASSRQGGYEQYF.

Turning to this clone: The identical CDR3 is also encoded by other nucleotide sequences in the sample. The rearrangement links TRBV7-9 to TRBJ1-4; D ambiguous. From germline, CDR1 is SEHNR and CDR2 FQNEAQ (reference sequence). Trimming left V 2 bases short and J 7 bases short, with 2 bases between. The length of the CDR3 is 11 residues. For the CDR3, the DNA is TGTGCCAGCAGCTTAACTGAAAAACTGTTTTTT. It yields the protein CASSLTEKLFF.

The chain links TRBV28 to TRBJ1-3; 8 bases fit TRBD1. From germline, CDR1 is MDHEN and CDR2 SYDVKM. The CDR3 consists of 15 residues. Trimming removed 5 bases from V and 7 bases from J; junction bases left unmatched: 10. CDR3 residues: CASSASNTGGNTIYF. The CDR3 bases are TGTGCCAGCAGTGCCTCAAATACAGGGGGTAACACCATATATTTT.

This chain links TRBV7-8 with TRBJ2-6, with 7 bases identical to TRBD1. The CDR3 covers 17 residues. Germline CDR1 and CDR2: SGHVS and FQNEAQ. The V gene end was trimmed by 5 bases and the J gene end by 3 bases; junction bases not matched to a gene: 10. The CDR3 protein is CASSRIQGLLGANVLTF. The CDR3 DNA reads TGTGCCAGCAGCCGAATACAGGGGCTACTTGGGGCCAACGTCCTGACTTTC.

The chain combines TRBV9 with TRBJ1-3; 10 positions agree with TRBD1. CDR1 and CDR2 from the germline V gene are SGDLS and YYNGEE. J lost 5 bases, V lost 3 bases, and 5 bases had no gene match. This CDR3 has 15 amino acids. Here the CDR3 DNA reads TGTGCCAGCAGCGCCCGGACAGGGGGAAGAAACACCATATATTTT. It encodes CASSARTGGRNTIYF.

V and J are TRBV11-2 and TRBJ2-7; D remains ambiguous. Germline V gives CDR1 SGHAT, CDR2 FQNNGV. CDR3 size: 15 residues. Trimming pared 1 base from V and 0 bases from J, leaving 10 bases between. This CDR3 reads CASSLGAVFSYEQYF. The CDR3 bases are TGTGCCAGCAGCTTAGGGGCAGTGTTCTCCTACGAGCAGTACTTC.

There are many counts of this clone. Other DNA sequences within the sample encode an identical CDR3. The genes are TRBV5-1 and TRBJ2-5; D gene unclear. V shed 0 bases and J shed 3 bases, with 6 bases lying between them. Looked up from germline, CDR1 is SGHRS and CDR2 is YFSETQ. CDR3 length equals 13 residues. The CDR3 bases are TGCGCCAGCAGCTTGGGGGCCGAAGAGACCCAGTACTTC. Encoded protein: CASSLGAEETQYF. Variable domain in full (rest from reference TRBV5-1 and TRBJ2-5): KAGVTQTPRYLIKTRGQQVTLSCSPISGHRSVSWYQQTPGQGLQFLFEYFSETQRNKGNFPGRFSGRQFSNSRSEMNVSTLELGDSALYLCASSLGAEETQYFGPGTRLLVL.

The rearrangement links TRBV15 to TRBJ2-5; D is undetermined. Trimming removed 3 bases at V and 2 bases at J, with 10 bases between. The CDR3 length is 14 residues. CDR1 is LNHNV and CDR2 is YYDKDF in the germline V gene (reference sequence). CDR3 sequence: CATSSTGYQETQYF. CDR3 nucleotides: TGTGCCACCAGCAGTACCGGTTATCAAGAGACCCAGTACTTC.

V is TRBV7-9 and J is TRBJ2-1; D is unresolved. This CDR3 has 15 residues. The V end lost 4 bases, the J end lost 1 base, and 11 bases lay between the germline ends. Germline assignment: CDR1 SEHNR and CDR2 FQNEAQ (reference sequence). CDR3 in amino acids: CASSSRILSYNEQFF. The CDR3, as DNA: TGTGCCAGCAGCTCTCGAATCCTGTCCTACAATGAGCAGTTCTTC.

This clone appeared a few times. The V call is TRBV19, the J call TRBJ2-4; 9 nucleotides align to TRBD1. The CDR3 extends over 14 amino acids. V lost 1 base to trimming and J lost 8 bases; unmatched junction nucleotides: 3. Germline values: CDR1 LNHDA, CDR2 SQIVND (reference sequence). The CDR3 DNA sequence: TGTGCCAGTAGTATAGGACAGGGGGTTTACATTCAGTACTTC. Translated: CASSIGQGVYIQYF.

This chain joins TRBV9 and TRBJ2-1, with 10 bases lining up with TRBD2. The CDR3 is 15 amino acids. Germline CDR1 reads SGDLS; CDR2 reads YYNGEE. V was clipped by 2 bases and J by 8 bases; unmatched bases: 7. The CDR3 region has the DNA TGTGCCAGCAGCGTCAAACTAGCGGGATTGGATGAGCAGTTCTTC. This sequence encodes CASSVKLAGLDEQFF.

This clone was seen a handful of times. This sequence joins TRBV11-3 and TRBJ2-1; 7 nucleotides align to TRBD2. Unmatched junction bases numbered 10, after V lost 2 bases and J lost 6 bases. This CDR3 comprises 16 residues. CDR1 is SGHNT, CDR2 YENEEA, per germline. CDR3 in amino acids: CASSLSWTSDSNEQFF. The DNA of the CDR3 is TGTGCCAGCAGCTTATCTTGGACTAGTGACAGCAATGAGCAGTTCTTC.

The chain is built from TRBV5-5 and TRBJ2-3, with D possibly called TRBD1 or TRBD2 (5 bases each). Germline V CDR1 and CDR2: SGHKS, YYEKEE (reference sequence). The CDR3 length is 15 residues. The V and J ends lost 0 bases and 2 bases respectively, with 10 bases between them. The CDR3 sequence is CASSLAVGVTDTQYF. The CDR3 DNA reads TGTGCCAGCAGCTTGGCAGTGGGGGTCACAGATACGCAGTATTTT.

The chain recombines TRBV5-1 with TRBJ2-3; 10 bases fit TRBD2. The CDR3 totals 16 residues. The V and J ends lost 0 bases and 4 bases, in that order; junction bases with no gene match: 5. The germline CDR1 and CDR2 sequences are SGHRS and YFSETQ. DNA of the CDR3: TGCGCCAGCAGCTTGGTTCCTAGCGGGAGTTCAGATACGCAGTATTTT. This codes for CASSLVPSGSSDTQYF.

The chain couples TRBV28 to TRBJ1-4; weak D call: TRBD1 (6 bases). V was shortened by 7 bases and J by 8 bases, with 23 bases between the two germline ends. The germline V gene encodes CDR1 MDHEN and CDR2 SYDVKM. The CDR3 extends over 16 amino acids. The DNA for the CDR3 is TGTGCCAGCACCGGGGTGAGGGGGGCGCCGGGGGAAAAACTGTTTTTT. Its translation: CASTGVRGAPGEKLFF.

The chain employs TRBV2 and TRBJ2-3, with D perhaps TRBD2 (7 bases). The length of the CDR3 is 13 residues. CDR1 is SNHLY, CDR2 FYNNEI, per germline. V was cut by 4 bases and J by 7 bases, with 12 bases left in between. The CDR3 DNA is TGTGCCAGCAGTGGGGAGGGGGGAAATACGCAGTATTTT. Its translation is CASSGEGGNTQYF.

The chain recombines TRBV5-8 with TRBJ1-2, with a possible D match to TRBD1 (5 bases). The V and J ends lost 0 bases and 7 bases respectively, with 13 bases between them. Germline CDR1 reads SGHTS; CDR2 reads YDEGEE. The CDR3 totals 14 residues. CDR3 DNA sequence: TGTGCCAGCAGCTTGGATCGCGCAAGGGGTGGCTACACCTTC. Residues: CASSLDRARGGYTF.